These 27 T cell receptor beta chains were all obtained from the same sample, sequenced in a study of T cell responses to AZD1222 COVID-19 vaccine. The repertoire was sequenced with immunoSEQ multiplex PCR; TCRdb's copy has only in-frame clones and lacks some. Of 200,000 to 250,000 clones in the sample, roughly 94% are singletons; the top ten hold over 1.5%. Sequences were derived from peripheral blood, sampled 28 days after the second dose of the MenACWY control vaccine. These receptors all stem from an adult who received the MenACWY meningococcal vaccine as a control.

V usage is TRBV5-6 and J usage is TRBJ2-7; D is unclear. The germline CDR1 and CDR2 sequences are SGHDT and YYEEEE. This CDR3 contains 16 residues. Trimming pared 0 bases from V and 6 bases from J, leaving 19 bases between. DNA for the CDR3: TGTGCCAGCAGCTTGGGTTCCGGCCGACAAAGTCTCGAGCAGTACTTC. Translation gives CASSLGSGRQSLEQYF.

The chain employs TRBV7-6 and TRBJ2-3; 11 bases line up with TRBD2. This CDR3 contains 17 residues. V gave up 5 bases and J gave up 0 bases; unmatched junction bases: 7. The V gene's germline CDR1 is SGHVS and CDR2 FNYEAQ. The CDR3 DNA follows: TGTGCCAGCAGCCGAACGACTAGCGGGATTAGCACAGATACGCAGTATTTT. Its protein is CASSRTTSGISTDTQYF.

This clone occurred once. The gene calls are TRBV7-9 and TRBJ2-5; perhaps D is TRBD1 or TRBD2 (5 bases each). Trimming pared 0 bases from V and 5 bases from J, leaving 13 bases between. The CDR3 has 15 residues. Germline V gene sequence: CDR1 SEHNR, CDR2 FQNEAQ (reference sequence). The DNA of the CDR3 is TGTGCCAGCAGCTTAGCGGACGGGGCTTTGGAGACCCAGTACTTC. It specifies CASSLADGALETQYF.

The chain has TRBV4-1 and TRBJ1-1; D remains unclear. Per the germline V gene, CDR1 is MGHRA and CDR2 is YSYEKL. The CDR3 is 12 residues long. The ends were cut back, 0 bases at V and 11 bases at J, with 10 bases in the middle. The CDR3 DNA follows: TGCGCCAGCAGCCAAGATGAGTCACAGGCTTTCTTT. It encodes CASSQDESQAFF.

The chain carries TRBV6-5 and TRBJ2-1, with 9 bases fitting TRBD2. Germline trimming cut 7 bases from V and 2 bases from J; bases unmatched to any gene: 6. The germline V gene has CDR1 MNHEY and CDR2 SVGAGI. CDR3 length: 15 residues. The CDR3 nucleotides read TGTGCCAGCACAGGACTAGCGAACACCTACAATGAGCAGTTCTTC. It specifies CASTGLANTYNEQFF.

J is TRBJ1-1 and V is TRBV6-2 or TRBV6-3; the match to TRBD1 covers 12 bases. J gave up 11 bases and V 5 bases, and 15 bases lay outside the gene matches. CDR3 length: 16 residues. Germline V lookup: CDR1 MNHEY, CDR2 SVGEGT. The CDR3 sequence: CASSHGTGGPGLIAFF. Written as DNA, the CDR3 is TGTGCCAGCAGTCACGGGACAGGGGGCCCGGGGCTGATTGCTTTCTTT.

This sequence joins TRBV6-5 and TRBJ2-1, with 9 nucleotides matching TRBD2. CDR1 MNHEY and CDR2 SVGAGI come from the germline V gene. There are 13 residues in the CDR3. Losses at the gene ends were 5 bases for V and 9 bases for J; bases not matched to a gene: 5. CDR3 in amino acids: CASSLAGRSEQFF. The CDR3 DNA is TGTGCCAGCAGTCTAGCGGGGAGGAGTGAGCAGTTCTTC.

V gene TRBV5-5 combines with J gene TRBJ1-2, with D perhaps TRBD1 (6 bases). This CDR3 contains 13 residues. CDR1 SGHKS and CDR2 YYEKEE come from the germline V gene (reference sequence). V lost 5 bases to trimming and J lost 5 bases, with 13 bases between them. The CDR3, as DNA: TGTGCCAGCAGGCCGGGACACAGTTATGGCTACACCTTC. Amino acids: CASRPGHSYGYTF.

The J gene is TRBJ2-2, the V gene TRBV6-5; the D call may be TRBD1 or TRBD2 (5 bases each). Germline CDR1 and CDR2: MNHEY and SVGAGI. The CDR3 runs 15 residues. V lost 2 bases, J lost 7 bases, and 14 bases lay in between. CDR3 DNA sequence: TGTGCCAGCAGTTACCAGTGGGGGACGAACGGGGAGCTGTTTTTT. Its translation is CASSYQWGTNGELFF.

J is TRBJ1-1 and V is TRBV2, with D perhaps TRBD1 (6 bases). V lost 8 bases and J lost 1, with 11 bases in between. The germline V gene encodes CDR1 SNHLY and CDR2 FYNNEI. The CDR3 spans 13 residues. Written as DNA, the CDR3 is TGTGCCAGCCGGACAGAGAAGAACACTGAAGCTTTCTTT. It is translated as CASRTEKNTEAFF.

The chain is built from TRBV20-1 and TRBJ1-5; tentative D call: TRBD1 (5 bases). The CDR3 is made up of 10 amino acids. V dropped 7 bases and J dropped 5 bases, with 6 bases sitting between them. In germline, CDR1 is DFQATT, CDR2 SNEGSKA (reference sequence). The CDR3 loop reads CSVGDQPQHF. The CDR3 coding sequence is TGCAGTGTGGGGGATCAGCCCCAGCATTTT.

The genes are TRBV9 and TRBJ2-5, with TRBD2 as a possible D gene (6 bases). The CDR3 is 16 amino acids. Germline CDR1 SGDLS, CDR2 YYNGEE. V was clipped by 3 bases and J by 3 bases, with 18 bases between them. The CDR3 protein is CASSELAASAKETQYF. The DNA for the CDR3 is TGTGCCAGCAGCGAGCTGGCGGCTAGCGCCAAAGAGACCCAGTACTTC.

The chain links TRBV7-3 to TRBJ2-2; 10 bases agree with TRBD1. The junction had 7 bases not matched to a gene; V was cut back by 5 bases and J by 7 bases. Germline CDR1 is SGHTA and CDR2 is FQGTGA. The CDR3 consists of 15 residues. CDR3 DNA: TGTGCCAGCAGCGAGGGACAGGGGATCGGCGGGGAGCTGTTTTTT. It yields the protein CASSEGQGIGGELFF.

This chain connects TRBV10-3 to TRBJ2-5; 9 bases fit TRBD2. Germline-derived CDR1 and CDR2 are ENHRY and SYGVKD. V dropped 0 bases and J dropped 5; count of bases not matched to a gene: 7. The CDR3 is 16 amino acids. The CDR3 sequence: CAISESGGRAGETQYF. Here the CDR3 DNA reads TGTGCCATCAGTGAGTCCGGCGGGAGGGCCGGGGAGACCCAGTACTTC.

The chain joins TRBV19 to TRBJ2-1; D not certain. The V end was cut by 0 bases, the J end by 2 bases, with 2 bases between. The CDR3 sequence is 13 residues long. Germline-derived CDR1 and CDR2 are LNHDA and SQIVND (reference sequence). This CDR3 reads CASSIDPYNEQFF. The CDR3 DNA reads TGTGCCAGTAGTATAGACCCCTACAATGAGCAGTTCTTC.

This sequence joins TRBV7-2 and TRBJ2-1; no reliable D call. Trimming removed 5 bases from V and 6 bases from J, with 11 bases in between. The CDR3 runs to 13 residues. CDR1 is SGHTA and CDR2 is FQGNSA in the germline V gene. The CDR3 nucleotides are TGTGCCAGCAGCCTAAATACACTCAATGAGCAGTTCTTC. As protein: CASSLNTLNEQFF.

Points on this clone: One junction end does not reproduce the germline sequence, and a read error may be involved. This sequence joins TRBV28 and TRBJ1-1; possibly TRBD1 for D (6 bases). This CDR3 is 14 amino acids long. Per the germline V gene, CDR1 is MDHEN and CDR2 is SYDVKM. In DNA, the CDR3 is TGTGCCAGCAGTTTGCAGGGGAGAAGGACTGAAACTTTCTTT. Translated, it gives CASSLQGRRTETFF.

The chain carries TRBV27 and TRBJ1-1, with 7 bases aligning to TRBD1. Germline CDR1 is MNHEY and CDR2 is SMNVEV (reference sequence). Trimming at V came to 8 bases and at J to 11 bases, leaving 14 bases not matched to a gene. The CDR3 is 13 residues long. The CDR3 is CASSDRTGGRAFF. For the CDR3, the DNA is TGTGCCAGCTCCGACAGGACAGGAGGCCGCGCTTTCTTT.

The DNA of the CDR3 is TGTGCCAGCAGCTTAGCAGGGGCCGGTACCGGGGAGCTGTTTTTT. This gives the protein CASSLAGAGTGELFF. The chain joins TRBV7-9 to TRBJ2-2; a possible D gene is TRBD1 (5 bases). Trimming removed 0 bases from V and 5 bases from J, with 10 bases in between. Looked up from germline, CDR1 is SEHNR and CDR2 is FQNEAQ (reference sequence). This CDR3 is built from 15 residues.

V is TRBV4-1 and J is TRBJ2-7, with D unresolved. Trimming pared 1 base from V and 0 bases from J, leaving 10 bases between. Germline CDR1 reads MGHRA; CDR2 reads YSYEKL. The CDR3 consists of 15 residues. CDR3 coding DNA: TGCGCCAGCAGCCAAGTACGGAGCGCCTCCTACGAGCAGTACTTC. Its translation is CASSQVRSASYEQYF.

The chain uses TRBV5-1 and TRBJ1-5; 7 nucleotides agree with TRBD1. The V gene's germline CDR1 is SGHRS and CDR2 YFSETQ. The CDR3 has 14 amino acids. J was trimmed by 7 bases and V by 4 bases; bases with no gene match: 8. The CDR3 nucleotides are TGCGCCAGCAGCCAAGGACAGGCGGGGCAGCCCCAGCATTTT. This sequence encodes CASSQGQAGQPQHF.

The chain links TRBV19 to TRBJ1-4; 7 bases map to TRBD1. This CDR3 spans 15 amino acids. CDR1 is LNHDA, CDR2 SQIVND, per germline (reference sequence). V lost 5 bases, J lost 5 bases, and 8 bases stayed unmatched. The CDR3, as DNA: TGTGCCAGTAGTTCGACGGGACAGCTAAATGAAAAACTGTTTTTT. Protein product: CASSSTGQLNEKLFF.

The V and J genes are TRBV27 and TRBJ1-6; 7 bases agree with TRBD1. Germline CDR1 MNHEY, CDR2 SMNVEV (reference sequence). Germline trimming cut 6 bases from V and 6 bases from J; bases unmatched to any gene: 5. The CDR3 runs 14 residues. CDR3 nucleotide sequence: TGTGCCAGCAGCCTCAGGGGGGGTAATTCACCCCTCCACTTT. Residues: CASSLRGGNSPLHF.

This rearrangement joins TRBV7-3 to TRBJ2-3, with D unclear. The germline V and J ends were trimmed by 4 bases and 4 bases, with 9 bases remaining between them. CDR1 SGHTA and CDR2 FQGTGA come from the germline V gene. This CDR3 is 13 amino acids long. As DNA, the CDR3 is TGTGCCAGCAGCTACTTCCAGGCAGATACGCAGTATTTT. The encoded protein is CASSYFQADTQYF.

This clone showed up just once. The chain has TRBV28 and TRBJ2-3, with D tentatively TRBD1 (6 bases). The V and J ends lost 10 bases and 2 bases respectively, with 16 bases between them. The V gene's germline CDR1 is MDHEN and CDR2 SYDVKM. The CDR3 covers 14 residues. CDR3 DNA: TGTGCCACCGCGGAAGGGGGATCCACAGATACGCAGTATTTT. Its translation is CATAEGGSTDTQYF.

The CDR3 sequence: CASSLTLDSNYGYTF. DNA for the CDR3: TGTGCCAGCAGCTTAACTTTAGACAGTAACTATGGCTACACCTTC. The rearrangement joins TRBV7-9 to TRBJ1-2, with a weak D call TRBD1 (5 bases). Trimming left V 2 bases short and J 1 base short, with 11 bases between. This CDR3 has 15 residues. In germline, CDR1 is SEHNR, CDR2 FQNEAQ (reference sequence).

The rearrangement joins TRBV30 to TRBJ1-5; possible D gene TRBD1, 6 bases. The CDR3 totals 13 residues. Trimming shortened V by 0 bases and J by 6 bases, and 9 bases separated the two germline ends. The germline gives CDR1 GTSNPN, CDR2 SVGIG (reference sequence). The chain's CDR3 is CAWSVTGPQPQHF. CDR3 in DNA: TGTGCCTGGAGTGTAACAGGGCCTCAGCCCCAGCATTTT.